This is a list of T cell receptor beta chains from one sample in a study of OX40 agonist ivuxolimab in advanced cancers. The assay was immunoSEQ multiplex PCR, and TCRdb's table has in-frame clones only and misses some. The sample yields around 45,000 clones, approximately 89% seen once. Source: CD4+ or CD8+ T cells sorted from blood, taken in a trial of the OX40 agonist ivuxolimab. Every receptor here comes from an adult with an advanced solid tumor such as melanoma, head and neck, liver or kidney cancer. CDR3s include the opening cysteine and the closing phenylalanine or tryptophan. A D gene is named only where the DNA matches it firmly. Clone sizes are given selectively: once, few, many, or a class where the clone is expanded.

NA	NA	TRBJ2-1	TRBV11-2	TGTGCCAGCAGCATCGATCTTCTTATCTCCTACAATGAGCAGTTCTTC	CASSIDLLISYNEQFF
NA	NA	TRBJ1-1	TRBV4-2	TGTGCCAGCAGCCAAGCGGCTGGGGGCACTGAAGCTTTCTTT	CASSQAAGGTEAFF
NA	NA	TRBJ2-1	TRBV27	TGTGCCAGCAGTTTAATGGGGCAGTCCTACAATGAGCAGTTCTTC	CASSLMGQSYNEQFF
TRBD1	NA	TRBJ2-1	TRBV19	TGTGCCAGCGAGCCGGGACAGGGCTACAATGAGCAGTTCTTC	CASEPGQGYNEQFF
NA	once	TRBJ1-5	TRBV10-3	TGTGCCATCAGTGCTTGGGATCAGCCCCGGCATTTT	CAISAWDQPRHF
NA	NA	TRBJ2-3	TRBV28	TGTGCCGGCAGTTCGACAGGCAGCACAGATACGCAGTATTTT	CAGSSTGSTDTQYF
NA	NA	TRBJ2-3	TRBV28	TGTGCCAGCAGTTTAGACAGTTATTTAGAAACAGATACGCAGTATTTT	CASSLDSYLETDTQYF
TRBD1	medium-sized	TRBJ1-2	TRBV28	TGTGCCAGCAGTTGGGACAGGGGACTTAACTATGGCTACACCTTC	CASSWDRGLNYGYTF
TRBD2	once	TRBJ2-1	TRBV15	TGTGCCACCAGCAGAGGGACTAGCGGGACCTACAATGAGCAGTTCTTC	CATSRGTSGTYNEQFF
NA	NA	TRBJ2-3	TRBV28	TGTGCCAGCACCCTCTACGTAGGAGCATATACAGATACGCAGTATTTT	CASTLYVGAYTDTQYF
NA	NA	TRBJ2-1	TRBV9	TGTGCCAGCAGCGTAGTACTAGGTAACAATGAGCAGTTCTTC	CASSVVLGNNEQFF
TRBD1	NA	TRBJ1-2	TRBV14	TGTGCCAGCAGCCAAGGCTCAGGGGGCGGCTATGGCTACACCTTC	CASSQGSGGGYGYTF